This T cell receptor (beta chain) was captured in a study of PD-1 blockade in classical Hodgkin lymphoma. The study, taken as a whole, reports: Complete responders showed a baseline diversity that resembled the diversity of newly diagnosed patients. Reasons behind the repertoire differences stay unclear, perhaps disease activity or earlier therapy.

Profiling relied on immunoSEQ multiplex PCR, and the TCRdb table lists in-frame clones only, not all of them. This table holds fewer than 40,000 clones, 80% to 90% found once. With regard to this clone: The antigen is not known.

This sample's time point: cycle 4 day 1 (C4D1), after more than five weeks of nivolumab. No patient escaped relapse after autologous stem cell transplantation, and brentuximab vedotin exposure varied. From thawed PBMCs, CD4+ T cells were purified using magnetic negative selection. The source is a human donor with classical Hodgkin lymphoma. The sequencing used CD4+ T cells from blood, collected before the fourth cycle of nivolumab.

CDR3 sequence (DNA): TGTGCCATCAGCCGGGGCCAGAGCAATCAGCCCCAGCATTTT. Protein: CAISRGQSNQPQHF. V gene TRBV10-3 combines with J gene TRBJ1-5, with a tentative D call TRBD1 (5 bases). From germline, CDR1 is ENHRY and CDR2 SYGVKD. V lost 6 bases, J lost 1 base, and 10 bases lay in between. This CDR3 is built from 14 residues.